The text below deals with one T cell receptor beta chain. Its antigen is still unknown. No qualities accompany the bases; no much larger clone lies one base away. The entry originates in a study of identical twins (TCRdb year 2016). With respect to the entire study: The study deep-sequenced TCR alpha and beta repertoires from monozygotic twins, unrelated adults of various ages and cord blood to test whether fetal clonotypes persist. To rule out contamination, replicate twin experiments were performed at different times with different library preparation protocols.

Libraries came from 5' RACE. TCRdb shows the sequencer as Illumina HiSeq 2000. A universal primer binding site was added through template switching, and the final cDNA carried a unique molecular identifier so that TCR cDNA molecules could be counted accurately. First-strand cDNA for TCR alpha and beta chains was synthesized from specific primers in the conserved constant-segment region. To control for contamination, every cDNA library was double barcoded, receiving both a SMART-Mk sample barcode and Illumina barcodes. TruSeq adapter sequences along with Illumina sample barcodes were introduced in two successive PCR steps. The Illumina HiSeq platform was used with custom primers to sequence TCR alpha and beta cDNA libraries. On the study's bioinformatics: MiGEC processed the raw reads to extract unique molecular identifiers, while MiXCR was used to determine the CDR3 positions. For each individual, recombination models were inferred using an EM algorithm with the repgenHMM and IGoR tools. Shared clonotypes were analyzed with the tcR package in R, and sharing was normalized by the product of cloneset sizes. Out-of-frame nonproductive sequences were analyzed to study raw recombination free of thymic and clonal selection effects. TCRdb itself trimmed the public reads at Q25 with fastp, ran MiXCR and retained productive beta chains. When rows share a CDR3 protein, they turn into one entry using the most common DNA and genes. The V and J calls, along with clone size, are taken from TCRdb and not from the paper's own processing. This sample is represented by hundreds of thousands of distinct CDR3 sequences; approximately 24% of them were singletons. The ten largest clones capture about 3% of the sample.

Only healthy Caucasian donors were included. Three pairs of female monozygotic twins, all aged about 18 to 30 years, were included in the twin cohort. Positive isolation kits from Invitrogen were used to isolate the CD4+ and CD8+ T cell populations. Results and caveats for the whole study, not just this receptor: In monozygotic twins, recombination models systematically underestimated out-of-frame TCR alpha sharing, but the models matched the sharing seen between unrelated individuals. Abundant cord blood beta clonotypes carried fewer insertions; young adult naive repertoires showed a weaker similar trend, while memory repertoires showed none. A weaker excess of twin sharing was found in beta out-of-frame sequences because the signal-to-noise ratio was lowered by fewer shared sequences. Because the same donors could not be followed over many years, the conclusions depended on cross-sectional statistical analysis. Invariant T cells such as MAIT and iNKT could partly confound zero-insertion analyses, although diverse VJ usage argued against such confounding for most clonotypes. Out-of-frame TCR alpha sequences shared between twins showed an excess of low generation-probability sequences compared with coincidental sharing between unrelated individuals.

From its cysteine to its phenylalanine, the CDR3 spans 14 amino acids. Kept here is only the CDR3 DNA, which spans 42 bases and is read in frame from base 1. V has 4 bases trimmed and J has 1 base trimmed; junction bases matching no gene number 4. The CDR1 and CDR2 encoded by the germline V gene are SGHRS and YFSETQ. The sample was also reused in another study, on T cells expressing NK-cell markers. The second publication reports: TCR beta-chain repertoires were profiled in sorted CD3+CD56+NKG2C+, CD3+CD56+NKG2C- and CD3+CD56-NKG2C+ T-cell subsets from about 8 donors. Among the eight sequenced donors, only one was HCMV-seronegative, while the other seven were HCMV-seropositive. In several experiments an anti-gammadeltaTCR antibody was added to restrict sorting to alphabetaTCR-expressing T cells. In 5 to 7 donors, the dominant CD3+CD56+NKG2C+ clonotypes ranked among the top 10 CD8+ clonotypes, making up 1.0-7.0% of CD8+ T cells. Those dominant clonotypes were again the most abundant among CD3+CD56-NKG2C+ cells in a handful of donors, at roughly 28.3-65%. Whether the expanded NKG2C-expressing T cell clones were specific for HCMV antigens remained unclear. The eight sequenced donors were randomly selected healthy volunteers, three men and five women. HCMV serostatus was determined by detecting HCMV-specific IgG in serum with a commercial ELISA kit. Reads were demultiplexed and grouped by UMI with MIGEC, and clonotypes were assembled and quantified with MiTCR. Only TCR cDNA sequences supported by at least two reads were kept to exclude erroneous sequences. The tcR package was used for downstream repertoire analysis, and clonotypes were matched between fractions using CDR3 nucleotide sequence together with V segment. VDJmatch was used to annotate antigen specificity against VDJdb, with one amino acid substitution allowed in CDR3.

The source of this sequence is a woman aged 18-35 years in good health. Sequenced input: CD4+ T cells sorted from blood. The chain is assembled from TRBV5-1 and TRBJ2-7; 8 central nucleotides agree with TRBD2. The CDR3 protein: CASSDASGSYEQYF. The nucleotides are TGCGCCAGCAGCGACGCTAGCGGGTCCTACGAGCAGTACTTC.